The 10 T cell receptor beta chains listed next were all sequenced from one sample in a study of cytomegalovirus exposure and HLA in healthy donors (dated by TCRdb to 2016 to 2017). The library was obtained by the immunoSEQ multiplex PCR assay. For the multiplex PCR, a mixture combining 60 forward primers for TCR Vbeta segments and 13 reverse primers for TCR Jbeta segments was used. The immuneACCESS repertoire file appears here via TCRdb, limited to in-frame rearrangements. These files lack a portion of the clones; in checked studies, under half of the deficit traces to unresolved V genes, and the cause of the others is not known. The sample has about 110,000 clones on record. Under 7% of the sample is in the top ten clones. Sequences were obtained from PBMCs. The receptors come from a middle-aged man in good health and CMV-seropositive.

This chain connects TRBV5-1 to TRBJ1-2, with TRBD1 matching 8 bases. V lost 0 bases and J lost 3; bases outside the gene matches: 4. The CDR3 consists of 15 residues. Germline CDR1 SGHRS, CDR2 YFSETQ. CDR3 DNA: TGCGCCAGCAGCTTGGACAGGGGGGTCTACTATGGCTACACCTTC. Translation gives CASSLDRGVYYGYTF.

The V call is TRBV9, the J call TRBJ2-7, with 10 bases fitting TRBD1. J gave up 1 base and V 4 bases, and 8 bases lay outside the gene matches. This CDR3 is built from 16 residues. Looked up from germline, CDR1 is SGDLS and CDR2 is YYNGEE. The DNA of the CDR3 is TGTGCCAGCAGCACTTCGGGACAGGGGATTTCCTACGAGCAGTACTTC. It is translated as CASSTSGQGISYEQYF.

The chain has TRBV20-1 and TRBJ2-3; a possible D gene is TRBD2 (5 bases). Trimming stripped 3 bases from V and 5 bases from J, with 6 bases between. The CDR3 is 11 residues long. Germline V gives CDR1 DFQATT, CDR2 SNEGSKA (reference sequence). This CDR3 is CSARAGDTQYF. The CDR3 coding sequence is TGCAGTGCTAGGGCGGGAGATACGCAGTATTTT.

The CDR3 loop is CASSLHSSGANVLTF. CDR3 in DNA: TGTGCCAGCAGTTTACACAGCTCTGGGGCCAACGTCCTGACTTTC. V usage is TRBV27 and J usage is TRBJ2-6; no clear D. In germline, CDR1 is MNHEY, CDR2 SMNVEV (reference sequence). The V end was cut by 2 bases, the J end by 0 bases, with 5 bases between. CDR3 length equals 15 residues. Full variable domain (rest looked up from reference TRBV27 and TRBJ2-6): EAQVTQNPRYLITVTGKKLTVTCSQNMNHEYMSWYRQDPGLGLRQIYYSMNVEVTDKGDVPEGYKVSRKEKRNFPLILESPSPNQTSLYFCASSLHSSGANVLTFGAGSRLTVL.

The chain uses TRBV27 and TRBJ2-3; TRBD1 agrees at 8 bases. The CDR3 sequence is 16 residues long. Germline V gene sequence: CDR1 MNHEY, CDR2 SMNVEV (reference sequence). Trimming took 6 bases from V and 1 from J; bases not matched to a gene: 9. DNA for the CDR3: TGTGCCAGCAGCTACCCTCCGGGACAGGGCACAGATACGCAGTATTTT. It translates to CASSYPPGQGTDTQYF.

The CDR3 sequence: CASSLDRASYNEQFF. CDR3 DNA: TGTGCCAGCAGCCTCGACAGGGCCTCCTACAATGAGCAGTTCTTC. The chain carries TRBV6-5 and TRBJ2-1, with TRBD1 identical over 7 bases. Trimming removed 6 bases from V and 0 bases from J; junction bases left unmatched: 5. CDR1 and CDR2 (germline): MNHEY, SVGAGI. The CDR3 sequence is 15 residues long.

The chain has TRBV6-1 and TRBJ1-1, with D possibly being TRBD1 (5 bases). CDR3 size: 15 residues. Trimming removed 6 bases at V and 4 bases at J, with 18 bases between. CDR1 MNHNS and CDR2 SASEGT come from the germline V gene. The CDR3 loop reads CASRNVPGLVTEAFF. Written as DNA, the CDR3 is TGTGCCAGCAGGAACGTCCCGGGACTTGTCACTGAAGCTTTCTTT.

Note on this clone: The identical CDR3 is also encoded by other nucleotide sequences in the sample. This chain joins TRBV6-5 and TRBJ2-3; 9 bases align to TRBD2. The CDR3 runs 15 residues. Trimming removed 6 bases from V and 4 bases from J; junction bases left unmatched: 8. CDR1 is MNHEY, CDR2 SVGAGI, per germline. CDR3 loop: CASSQGLAGSDTQYF. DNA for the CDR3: TGTGCCAGCAGCCAGGGACTAGCAGGATCAGATACGCAGTATTTT.

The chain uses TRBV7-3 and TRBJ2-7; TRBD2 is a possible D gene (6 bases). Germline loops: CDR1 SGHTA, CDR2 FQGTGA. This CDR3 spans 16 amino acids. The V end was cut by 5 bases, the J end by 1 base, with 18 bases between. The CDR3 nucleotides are TGTGCCAGCAGCCTCAAACACGGGACTCCTTCCTACGAGCAGTACTTC. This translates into CASSLKHGTPSYEQYF.

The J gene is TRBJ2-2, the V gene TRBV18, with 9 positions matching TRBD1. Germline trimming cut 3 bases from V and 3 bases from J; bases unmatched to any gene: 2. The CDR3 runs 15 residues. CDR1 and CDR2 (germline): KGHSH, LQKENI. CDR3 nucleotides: TGTGCCAGCTCACCTACAGGGGGCGACACCGGGGAGCTGTTTTTT. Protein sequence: CASSPTGGDTGELFF.